The 25 T cell receptor beta chains below come from one sample, sequenced in a study of cytomegalovirus exposure and HLA in healthy donors. Measured with immunoSEQ multiplex PCR; TCRdb has only the in-frame clones, and not every one. There are about 78,000 clones in the sample; almost 97% occur only once, and approximately 1.5% lies in the top ten. The sequenced material came from PBMCs. These receptors all come from a man aged 18 to 29 in good health and CMV-seropositive.

The chain joins TRBV29-1 to TRBJ2-7; TRBD2 matches 9 bases. Germline loops: CDR1 SQVTM, CDR2 ANQGSEA. Losses at the gene ends were 0 bases for V and 5 bases for J; bases not matched to a gene: 8. The CDR3 extends over 15 amino acids. The chain's CDR3 is CSVEDSWLAGNEQYF. DNA for the CDR3: TGCAGCGTTGAAGATTCTTGGCTAGCGGGAAACGAGCAGTACTTC.

As DNA, the CDR3 is TGCGCCAGCAGCCAATCTAGGGTCCGGGAGGGCCACGATACGCAGTATTTT. Its translation is CASSQSRVREGHDTQYF. The J gene is TRBJ2-3, the V gene TRBV4-1, with 8 bases identical to TRBD2. With V trimmed by 2 bases and J by 6 bases, 13 bases remained unmatched. This CDR3 has 17 amino acids. CDR1 and CDR2 from the germline V gene are MGHRA and YSYEKL.

The chain couples TRBV11-2 to TRBJ1-4; D is ambiguous. CDR3 length: 14 amino acids. From germline, CDR1 is SGHAT and CDR2 FQNNGV. V was trimmed by 10 bases and J by 10 bases, leaving 22 bases between them. The CDR3: CAIRERRSGRKLFF. The DNA for the CDR3 is TGTGCCATCCGGGAAAGGCGGAGCGGGCGAAAACTGTTTTTT. Looking up the rest from reference TRBV11-2 and TRBJ1-4 gives the full variable domain: EAGVAQSPRYKIIEKRQSVAFWCNPISGHATLYWYQQILGQGPKLLIQFQNNGVVDDSQLPKDRFSAERLKGVDSTLKIQPAKLEDSAVYLCAIRERRSGRKLFFGSGTQLSVL.

This chain connects TRBV28 to TRBJ2-5, with D possibly TRBD2 on 6 matching bases. This CDR3 is 15 amino acids long. Germline V gene data show CDR1 as MDHEN and CDR2 as SYDVKM. Trimming took 6 bases from V and 4 from J, leaving 18 bases between them. The DNA of the CDR3 is TGTGCCAGCAGAGAGCCCCAGGGACTCCGAGAGACCCAGTACTTC. Protein sequence: CASREPQGLRETQYF.

The chain links TRBV5-1 to TRBJ1-3; 10 bases are a match to TRBD1. V shed 5 bases and J 3 bases; nucleotides not matched to a gene: 5. This CDR3 region has 15 residues. Germline V lookup: CDR1 SGHRS, CDR2 YFSETQ. Here the CDR3 reads CASSRQGADGNTIYF. CDR3 sequence (DNA): TGCGCCAGCAGTCGACAGGGGGCTGATGGAAACACCATATATTTT.

The chain uses TRBV6-1 and TRBJ2-7; TRBD1 might be the D (6 bases). The germline gives CDR1 MNHNS, CDR2 SASEGT. The length of the CDR3 is 15 residues. Trimming shortened V by 8 bases and J by 0 bases, and 17 bases separated the two germline ends. The DNA of the CDR3 is TGTGCCAGCGCCCGACTGGACAGTAGCTCCTACGAGCAGTACTTC. Protein: CASARLDSSSYEQYF.

Here the CDR3 DNA reads TGTGCCTGGAGTGAGAGGATTGAAAAACTGTTTTTT. This sequence encodes CAWSERIEKLFF. This sequence joins TRBV30 and TRBJ1-4; D is ambiguous. Germline lookup yields CDR1 GTSNPN and CDR2 SVGIG (reference sequence). V lost 1 base and J lost 7, with 7 bases in between. The CDR3 spans 12 residues.

This chain joins TRBV7-2 and TRBJ2-5; 7 bases fit TRBD2. V lost 0 bases, J lost 5 bases, and 0 bases stayed unmatched. Germline V lookup: CDR1 SGHTA, CDR2 FQGNSA. This CDR3 region has 13 residues. CDR3 bases: TGTGCCAGCAGCTTAGCGGGGGGGGAGACCCAGTACTTC. Amino acid sequence: CASSLAGGETQYF.

The genes are TRBV5-1 and TRBJ2-7; 7 bases fit TRBD2. J was trimmed by 7 bases and V by 3 bases; bases with no gene match: 13. Germline V gene lookup returns CDR1 SGHRS and CDR2 YFSETQ. The CDR3 consists of 15 residues. The CDR3 sequence: CASSSTDTVGGEQYF. In DNA form, the CDR3 reads TGCGCCAGCAGCTCCACGGACACCGTCGGGGGGGAGCAGTACTTC.

The chain has TRBV5-1 and TRBJ2-1, with 8 positions matching TRBD1. J lost 6 bases, V lost 0 bases, and 5 bases had no gene match. The CDR3 is 15 amino acids. Per the germline V gene, CDR1 is SGHRS and CDR2 is YFSETQ. The CDR3 region is CASSLEGTGSNEQFF. CDR3 in DNA: TGCGCCAGCAGCTTGGAGGGGACAGGTTCCAATGAGCAGTTCTTC.

V usage is TRBV19 and J usage is TRBJ1-1; 10 nucleotides match TRBD1. This CDR3 is 16 amino acids long. The V and J ends lost 6 bases and 8 bases, in that order; junction bases with no gene match: 15. Germline assignment: CDR1 LNHDA and CDR2 SQIVND (reference sequence). The CDR3 sequence: CASSWDRGNPYSEAFF. CDR3 DNA sequence: TGTGCCAGTAGCTGGGACAGGGGAAATCCCTACTCCGAAGCTTTCTTT.

The chain uses TRBV19 and TRBJ1-2, with 7 bases matching TRBD1. This CDR3 is 16 amino acids long. V was pared by 3 bases and J by 0 bases, with 7 bases of the junction left unmatched. Germline CDR1 reads LNHDA; CDR2 reads SQIVND (reference sequence). CDR3 region: CASSILRDRTNYGYTF. Written as DNA, the CDR3 is TGTGCCAGTAGTATTCTCCGGGACAGAACTAACTATGGCTACACCTTC.

The chain joins TRBV5-4 to TRBJ2-3; D ambiguous. This CDR3 region has 13 residues. Germline-derived CDR1 and CDR2 are SGHNT and YYREEE (reference sequence). V lost 0 bases and J 3 bases, leaving 5 bases between the germline ends. The DNA of the CDR3 is TGTGCCAGCAGCTTGGATGTAACAGATACGCAGTATTTT. Translated, it gives CASSLDVTDTQYF.

CDR3 loop: CASSLTGGAGANVLTF. For the CDR3, the DNA is TGTGCCAGCAGCTTAACTGGGGGCGCTGGGGCCAACGTCCTGACTTTC. This chain uses TRBV7-3 with TRBJ2-6; possible D gene TRBD1, 6 bases. The CDR3 has 16 residues. Germline CDR1 reads SGHTA; CDR2 reads FQGTGA. Trimming removed 0 bases at V and 2 bases at J, with 8 bases between.

The chain carries TRBV27 and TRBJ1-2, with 7 bases lining up with TRBD1. The CDR3 loop spans 15 amino acids. Germline values: CDR1 MNHEY, CDR2 SMNVEV (reference sequence). J gave up 5 bases and V 5 bases, and 11 bases lay outside the gene matches. CDR3 nucleotide sequence: TGTGCCAGCAGTAACCGACAGGGAGGTTTGTATGGCTACACCTTC. This codes for CASSNRQGGLYGYTF.

The chain combines TRBV6-5 with TRBJ2-1; 9 bases line up with TRBD2. Germline V gene data show CDR1 as MNHEY and CDR2 as SVGAGI. With 7 bases clipped from V and 6 bases from J, the junction kept 10 bases outside the gene matches. The CDR3 runs to 15 residues. The CDR3 loop reads CASNKAGGPSNEQFF. The CDR3 DNA follows: TGTGCCAGCAATAAGGCGGGAGGGCCCTCCAATGAGCAGTTCTTC.

The chain is built from TRBV5-1 and TRBJ2-7; 7 bases fit TRBD2. The CDR3 contains 15 residues. The germline V gene encodes CDR1 SGHRS and CDR2 YFSETQ. V dropped 3 bases and J dropped 5; count of bases not matched to a gene: 11. The CDR3 DNA reads TGCGCCAGCAGCTGGGCTGGGAGGGCCCCGAACGAGCAGTACTTC. Its protein is CASSWAGRAPNEQYF.

The rearrangement uses TRBV11-1 and TRBJ2-5; 7 bases are shared with TRBD2. The CDR3 runs 13 residues. V lost 6 bases to trimming and J lost 3 bases; unmatched junction nucleotides: 4. The germline V gene encodes CDR1 SGHAT and CDR2 FQDESV (reference sequence). In nucleotides, the CDR3 is TGTGCCAGCAGGCTGCGGGGGAAAGAGACCCAGTACTTC. It is translated as CASRLRGKETQYF.

V usage is TRBV7-9 and J usage is TRBJ2-7, with 7 bases that match TRBD1. Germline CDR1 and CDR2: SEHNR and FQNEAQ (reference sequence). The junction had 5 bases not matched to a gene; V was cut back by 2 bases and J by 4 bases. The CDR3 is 14 residues long. CDR3 nucleotide sequence: TGTGCCAGCAGCTTAAATGAGGGGGCGTACGAGCAGTACTTC. Encoded protein: CASSLNEGAYEQYF.

The table lists this clone with a few counts. This rearrangement joins TRBV18 to TRBJ1-5; the match to TRBD1 covers 7 bases. J lost 7 bases, V lost 6 bases, and 9 bases had no gene match. This CDR3 region has 14 residues. CDR1 and CDR2 (germline): KGHSH, LQKENI. CDR3 DNA sequence: TGTGCCAGCTCCCCAGACAGGGTGGGCCAGCCCCAGCATTTT. Its protein is CASSPDRVGQPQHF.

The rearrangement links TRBV5-1 to TRBJ1-1; 10 bases are shared with TRBD1. This CDR3 is built from 15 residues. The J segment lost 7 bases and the V segment lost 4 bases, leaving 10 bases of the junction unmatched. Germline CDR1 reads SGHRS; CDR2 reads YFSETQ. The CDR3 DNA reads as TGCGCCAGCAGCCGAAGTTGGACAGGGGGACGTGAAGCTTTCTTT. It codes for CASSRSWTGGREAFF.

V gene TRBV29-1 combines with J gene TRBJ2-1; the match to TRBD2 covers 9 bases. The CDR3 consists of 11 residues. Per the germline V gene, CDR1 is SQVTM and CDR2 is ANQGSEA. CDR3 residues: CSGGRANEQFF. The DNA of the CDR3 is TGCAGTGGCGGGAGGGCCAATGAGCAGTTCTTC.

In its sample, this clone was seen once. The chain links TRBV27 to TRBJ2-5, with unresolved D. This CDR3 has 13 amino acids. Deletions cut 6 bases from V and 5 bases from J, with 13 bases between. Germline CDR1 MNHEY, CDR2 SMNVEV (reference sequence). CDR3 loop: CASSYEERETQYF. As DNA, the CDR3 is TGTGCCAGCAGCTACGAAGAGAGGGAGACCCAGTACTTC.

This clone showed up just once. This chain uses TRBV6-1 with TRBJ2-2; 7 bases are a match to TRBD2. CDR3 size: 15 residues. V lost 3 bases to trimming and J lost 3 bases; unmatched junction nucleotides: 4. Germline V gene data show CDR1 as MNHNS and CDR2 as SASEGT. DNA of the CDR3: TGTGCCAGCAGTGATTATGGGGGGGACACCGGGGAGCTGTTTTTT. Translating gives CASSDYGGDTGELFF.

The chain employs TRBV28 and TRBJ2-7; D might be TRBD1 (6 bases). Trimming removed 5 bases at V and 3 bases at J, with 20 bases between. The V gene's germline CDR1 is MDHEN and CDR2 SYDVKM. This CDR3 is built from 16 residues. The CDR3 reads CASSLAPGTLNYEQYF. For the CDR3, the DNA is TGTGCCAGCAGTCTAGCCCCAGGGACATTAAACTACGAGCAGTACTTC.